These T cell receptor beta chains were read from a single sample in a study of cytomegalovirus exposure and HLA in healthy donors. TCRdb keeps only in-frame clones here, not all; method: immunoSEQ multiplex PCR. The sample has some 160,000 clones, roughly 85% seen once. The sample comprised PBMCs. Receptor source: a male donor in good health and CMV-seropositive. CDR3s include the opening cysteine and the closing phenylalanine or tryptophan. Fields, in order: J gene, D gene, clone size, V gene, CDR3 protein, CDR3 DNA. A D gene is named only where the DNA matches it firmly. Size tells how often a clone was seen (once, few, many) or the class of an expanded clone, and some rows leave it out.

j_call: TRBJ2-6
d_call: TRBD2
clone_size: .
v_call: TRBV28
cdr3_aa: CASSFRSGKGSGANVLTF
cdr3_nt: TGTGCCAGCAGTTTTAGGAGCGGGAAAGGGTCTGGGGCCAACGTCCTGACTTTC

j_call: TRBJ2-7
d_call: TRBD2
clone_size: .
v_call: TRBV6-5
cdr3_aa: CASSAPSGSSYEQYF
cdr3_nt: TGTGCCAGCAGTGCCCCTAGCGGGAGTTCCTACGAGCAGTACTTC

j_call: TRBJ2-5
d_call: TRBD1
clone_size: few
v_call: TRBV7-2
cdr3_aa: CASSFSVGGTGVGETQYF
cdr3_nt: TGTGCCAGCAGCTTCTCGGTTGGCGGGACAGGGGTGGGGGAGACCCAGTACTTC

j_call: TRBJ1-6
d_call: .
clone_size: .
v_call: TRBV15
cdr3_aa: CATSRDGQDFQNSPLHF
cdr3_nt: TGTGCCACCAGCAGAGATGGCCAGGACTTTCAGAATTCACCCCTCCACTTT

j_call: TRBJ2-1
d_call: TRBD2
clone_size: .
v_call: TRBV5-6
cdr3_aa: CASSSPGLVLSYNEQFF
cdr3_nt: TGTGCCAGCAGCTCTCCGGGACTAGTCCTATCCTACAATGAGCAGTTCTTC

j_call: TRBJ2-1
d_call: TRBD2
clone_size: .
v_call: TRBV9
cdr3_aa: CASSLRLAQTYNEQFF
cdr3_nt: TGTGCCAGCAGCTTGAGACTAGCCCAGACCTACAATGAGCAGTTCTTC

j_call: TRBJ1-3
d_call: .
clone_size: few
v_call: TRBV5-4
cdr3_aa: CASSLGPTGRISGNTIYF
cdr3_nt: TGTGCCAGCAGCTTGGGCCCCACAGGACGGATCTCTGGAAACACCATATATTTT

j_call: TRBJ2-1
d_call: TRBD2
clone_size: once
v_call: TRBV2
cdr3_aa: CASRSSGGPYNEQFF
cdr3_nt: TGTGCCAGCAGGTCTAGCGGGGGCCCCTACAATGAGCAGTTCTTC

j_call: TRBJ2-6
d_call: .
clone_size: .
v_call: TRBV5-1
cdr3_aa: CASSARWDSTSGANVLTF
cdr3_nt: TGCGCCAGCAGCGCCCGATGGGACTCCACCTCTGGGGCCAACGTCCTGACTTTC

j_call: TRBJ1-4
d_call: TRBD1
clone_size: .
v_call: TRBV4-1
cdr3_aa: CASSQEGQQNEKLFF
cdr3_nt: TGCGCCAGCAGCCAAGAGGGACAGCAAAATGAAAAACTGTTTTTT

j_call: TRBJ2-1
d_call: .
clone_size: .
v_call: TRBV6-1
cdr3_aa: CASSDSESSYNEQFF
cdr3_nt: TGTGCCAGCAGTGATAGCGAGAGCTCCTACAATGAGCAGTTCTTC

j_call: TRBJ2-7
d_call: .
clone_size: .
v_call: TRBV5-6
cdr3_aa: CASSRGQTYEQYF
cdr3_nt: TGTGCCAGCAGCCGTGGACAGACCTACGAGCAGTACTTC

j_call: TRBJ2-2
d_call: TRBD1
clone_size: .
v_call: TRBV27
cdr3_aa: CASSLYIVGQGANTGELFF
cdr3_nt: TGTGCCAGCAGTTTATATATAGTGGGACAGGGCGCGAACACCGGGGAGCTGTTTTTT

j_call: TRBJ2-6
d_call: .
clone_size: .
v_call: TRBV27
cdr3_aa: CASSSGRLAGANGLTF
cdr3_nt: TGTGCCAGCAGTTCCGGACGGTTAGCAGGGGCCAACGGCCTGACTTTC

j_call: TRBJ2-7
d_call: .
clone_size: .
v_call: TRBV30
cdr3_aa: CAWRTHSYEQYF
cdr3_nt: TGTGCCTGGAGGACACACTCCTACGAGCAGTACTTC

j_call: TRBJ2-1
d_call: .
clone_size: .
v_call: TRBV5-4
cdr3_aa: CASKRGELSYNEQFF
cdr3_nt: TGTGCCAGCAAAAGGGGCGAGCTCTCCTACAATGAGCAGTTCTTC

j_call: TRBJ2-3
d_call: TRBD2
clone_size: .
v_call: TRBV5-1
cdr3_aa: CASSLAAGGYDTQYF
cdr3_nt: TGCGCCAGCAGCTTGGCCGCGGGGGGCTACGATACGCAGTATTTT

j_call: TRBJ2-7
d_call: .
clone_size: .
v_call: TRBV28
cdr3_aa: CASILSGTTNEQYF
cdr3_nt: TGTGCCAGCATCCTTAGCGGAACAACCAACGAGCAGTACTTC

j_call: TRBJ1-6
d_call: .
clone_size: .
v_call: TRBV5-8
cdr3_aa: CASSLEGREDLASLHF
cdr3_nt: TGTGCCAGCAGCTTGGAAGGCAGGGAGGATTTGGCTTCCCTCCACTTT

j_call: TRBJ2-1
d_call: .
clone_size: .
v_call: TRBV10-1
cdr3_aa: CASSDSVAEYNEQFF
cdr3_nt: TGCGCCAGCAGTGACTCGGTAGCGGAATACAATGAGCAGTTCTTC